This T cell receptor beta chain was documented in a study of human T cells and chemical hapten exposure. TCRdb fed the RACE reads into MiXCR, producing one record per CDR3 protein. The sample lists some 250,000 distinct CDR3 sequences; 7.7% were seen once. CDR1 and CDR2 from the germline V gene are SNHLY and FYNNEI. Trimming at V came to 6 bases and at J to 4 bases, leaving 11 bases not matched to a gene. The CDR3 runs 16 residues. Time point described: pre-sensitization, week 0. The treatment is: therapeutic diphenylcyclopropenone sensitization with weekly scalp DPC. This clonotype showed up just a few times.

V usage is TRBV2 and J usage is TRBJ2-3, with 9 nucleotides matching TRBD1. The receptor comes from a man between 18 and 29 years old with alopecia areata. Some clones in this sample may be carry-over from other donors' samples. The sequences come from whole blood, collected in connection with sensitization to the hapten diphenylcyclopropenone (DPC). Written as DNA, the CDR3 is TGTGCCAGCAGCAAAAGAGGACAGGGGCGATCAGATACGCAGTATTTT. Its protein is CASSKRGQGRSDTQYF.